These 26 T cell receptor beta chains share one sample of origin, sequenced in a study of blood T cells in healthy people across ages (dated by TCRdb to 2015 to 2017). The protocol used for the library was 5' RACE. Reads for this sample came from an Illumina HiSeq 2500. The second PCR ran for roughly 7 to 11 cycles and used a J-beta primer mix along with a sample-barcoded 5' primer. In TCRdb, the public reads were trimmed at Q25 with fastp and aligned with MiXCR, with productive beta chains retained. Identical CDR3 protein sequences are pooled into one entry, listed with their most common genes and DNA. Present in this sample are hundreds of thousands of distinct CDR3 sequences, approximately 30% of which were seen just once. Of the sample, 15% to 18% is held by the ten largest clones. The source material was blood. Receptors originate from a woman older than 75 in good health.

The table lists this clonotype with many counts. This chain links TRBV20-1 with TRBJ1-2, with TRBD1 matching 8 bases. Germline loops: CDR1 DFQATT, CDR2 SNEGSKA (reference sequence). This CDR3 is 13 amino acids long. V dropped 6 bases and J dropped 8; count of bases not matched to a gene: 11. CDR3 residues: CSAPTQGAWGYTF. The CDR3 coding sequence is TGCAGTGCCCCTACCCAGGGGGCTTGGGGCTACACCTTC.

This clonotype was counted only a few times. It may be a read error: a sequence one base away is much more abundant. The rearrangement uses TRBV12-3 or TRBV12-4 and TRBJ2-1; 8 nucleotides align to TRBD2. The CDR3 totals 15 residues. CDR3 DNA: TGTGCCAGCATCTTACTAGCGGAACACTACGATGAGCAGTTCTTC. Amino acid sequence: CASILLAEHYDEQFF.

Notes on this clonotype: Just one base apart from a much larger clone, this may be a read error. CDR3 loop: CASSSDRTGEQFF. CDR3 DNA sequence: TGTGCCAGCAGCTCAGACCGCACCGGTGAGCAGTTCTTC. This rearrangement joins TRBV11-2 to TRBJ2-1; no clear D gene. The length of the CDR3 is 13 residues. Looked up from germline, CDR1 is SGHAT and CDR2 is FQNNGV. V lost 4 bases, J lost 9 bases, and 13 bases lay in between. The variable domain in full, with the rest retrieved from reference TRBV11-2 and TRBJ2-1, is EAGVAQSPRYKIIEKRQSVAFWCNPISGHATLYWYQQILGQGPKLLIQFQNNGVVDDSQLPKDRFSAERLKGVDSTLKIQPAKLEDSAVYLCASSSDRTGEQFFGPGTRLTVL.

This chain connects TRBV20-1 to TRBJ2-4, with D possibly called TRBD1 or TRBD2 (7 bases each). V shed 0 bases and J shed 8 bases, with 17 bases lying between them. CDR1 is DFQATT, CDR2 SNEGSKA, per germline (reference sequence). The CDR3 runs 15 residues. CDR3 region: CSARDVRSGGDIQYF. CDR3 nucleotides: TGCAGTGCTAGAGATGTCAGGTCAGGGGGGGACATTCAGTACTTC.

This clonotype was detected ten times or more. The chain uses TRBV20-1 and TRBJ2-1; perhaps TRBD2 as D (5 bases). Germline CDR1 DFQATT, CDR2 SNEGSKA (reference sequence). This CDR3 spans 15 amino acids. V was pared by 6 bases and J by 9 bases, with 24 bases between. CDR3 nucleotides: TGCAGTGCCCAAAGGGCGCAACTCGGGGATAGTGAGCAGTTCTTC. It codes for CSAQRAQLGDSEQFF.

The V call is TRBV3-1, the J call TRBJ1-5, with unresolved D. In germline, CDR1 is LGHDT, CDR2 YNNKEL (reference sequence). This CDR3 spans 16 amino acids. Between the trimmed V and J ends, which lost 0 bases and 0 bases, there was a span of 9 bases. The CDR3, as DNA: TGTGCCAGCAGCCAAGATCGGACGGTTAGCAATCAGCCCCAGCATTTT. As protein: CASSQDRTVSNQPQHF.

The table lists this clonotype with many counts. The J gene is TRBJ2-6, the V gene TRBV6-1, with a possible D match to TRBD2 (6 bases). The CDR3 has 16 amino acids. V shed 7 bases and J shed 5 bases, with 18 bases lying between them. CDR1 and CDR2 (germline): MNHNS, SASEGT. This CDR3 reads CASISNGGDWANVLTF. The CDR3 DNA sequence: TGTGCCAGCATTAGTAACGGGGGTGACTGGGCCAACGTCCTGACTTTC.

This clonotype was recorded many times. This chain connects TRBV5-1 to TRBJ2-7; D remains ambiguous. This CDR3 has 14 residues. V lost 4 bases and J 6 bases, leaving 17 bases between the germline ends. From germline, CDR1 is SGHRS and CDR2 YFSETQ. The CDR3 DNA reads TGCGCCAGCAGCACCAACTTAGTCCAAGGCGAGCAGTACTTC. Amino acid sequence: CASSTNLVQGEQYF.

This clonotype was detected a few times. The chain couples TRBV10-3 to TRBJ1-1, with D maybe TRBD1 (6 bases). V was shortened by 6 bases and J by 5 bases, with 19 bases between the two germline ends. CDR3 size: 15 residues. Germline V gene sequence: CDR1 ENHRY, CDR2 SYGVKD. Here the CDR3 DNA reads TGTGCCATCAGGAACCGACAGGACGTGGGGACTGAAGCTTTCTTT. This encodes CAIRNRQDVGTEAFF.

This clonotype came up many times. The chain links TRBV29-1 to TRBJ1-1; D is ambiguous. Germline V gives CDR1 SQVTM, CDR2 ANQGSEA. The CDR3 runs 12 residues. V was shortened by 3 bases and J by 2 bases, with 7 bases between the two germline ends. The CDR3 coding sequence is TGCAGCGTTGATCATGCTAACACTGAAGCTTTCTTT. It is translated as CSVDHANTEAFF.

J is TRBJ2-1 and V is TRBV3-1; 10 nucleotides line up with TRBD2. Germline V gene data show CDR1 as LGHDT and CDR2 as YNNKEL (reference sequence). The V segment lost 3 bases and the J segment 4 bases; nucleotides outside the gene matches: 6. This CDR3 is built from 16 residues. CDR3 coding DNA: TGTGCCAGCAGCCATGAGAGGACTAGCGGTTACAATGAGCAGTTCTTC. Amino acid sequence: CASSHERTSGYNEQFF.

Concerning this clonotype itself: This sequence may be a read error, since a much larger clone differs from it by one base. The chain combines TRBV20-1 with TRBJ1-4; the D gene is possibly TRBD1 (5 bases). This CDR3 comprises 13 residues. Germline-derived CDR1 and CDR2 are DFQATT and SNEGSKA (reference sequence). The CDR3 DNA sequence: TGCAGTGCCCGGGACCGGAAGAATGAAAAACGGTTTTTT. This encodes CSARDRKNEKRFF.

The CDR3 DNA is TGCGCCAGCAGCCCGACCGGGACGGTACTAGCGGGGGGCTACAATGAGCAGTACTTC. It yields the protein CASSPTGTVLAGGYNEQYF. The chain links TRBV5-1 to TRBJ2-1, with TRBD2 matching 12 bases. With the DNA end fitting TRBJ2-7 better, the J assignment may be wrong. Per the germline V gene, CDR1 is SGHRS and CDR2 is YFSETQ. The length of the CDR3 is 19 residues.

This clonotype was picked up a small number of times. The DNA of the CDR3 is TGTGCCAGCAGCCCCTCCGCGGGGGGGTACAATGAGCAGTACTTC. This translates into CASSPSAGGYNEQYF. This chain connects TRBV7-3 to TRBJ2-1; TRBD2 matches 9 bases. The DNA end is a closer match to TRBJ2-7, so the J assignment may be wrong. This CDR3 comprises 15 residues. Germline-derived CDR1 and CDR2 are SGHTA and FQGTGA.

The chain recombines TRBV7-2 with TRBJ2-7; 15 bases match TRBD2. The CDR3 consists of 20 residues. The V and J ends lost 0 bases and 7 bases, in that order; junction bases with no gene match: 16. Looked up from germline, CDR1 is SGHTA and CDR2 is FQGNSA. The CDR3 bases are TGTGCCAGCAGCTTAGCGCCGGGACTAGCGGGGGGAGGGTCCTACAATGAGCAGTACTTC. This gives the protein CASSLAPGLAGGGSYNEQYF.

The chain joins TRBV7-9 to TRBJ1-5; D gene unclear. The germline CDR1 and CDR2 sequences are SEHNR and FQNEAQ (reference sequence). The CDR3 consists of 14 residues. Trimming cost V 5 bases and J 0 bases, with 8 bases left between them. The CDR3 DNA is TGTGCCAGCAGCCCCAATTTTAGCAATCAGCCCCAGCATTTT. Protein sequence: CASSPNFSNQPQHF.

This clonotype was detected many times. The V gene is TRBV20-1, the J gene TRBJ2-1; the D gene is possibly TRBD2 (7 bases). CDR1 DFQATT and CDR2 SNEGSKA come from the germline V gene (reference sequence). Trimming took off 6 bases at V and 4 bases at J, with 16 bases between the two ends. This CDR3 spans 14 amino acids. In DNA, the CDR3 is TGCAGTGCCCCAAGGGGGGGGATTTACAATGAGCAGTTCTTC. It specifies CSAPRGGIYNEQFF.

The chain is built from TRBV6-5 and TRBJ2-7; TRBD1 might be the D (6 bases). CDR1 and CDR2 from the germline V gene are MNHEY and SVGAGI. The V gene lost 8 bases and the J gene lost 2 bases, with 13 bases spanning the gap. CDR3 length equals 13 residues. This CDR3 reads CASGTDSTYEQYF. The CDR3, as DNA: TGTGCCAGCGGCACGGACAGTACCTACGAGCAGTACTTC.

Here the CDR3 DNA reads TGTGCCAGCAGCTTGGGGGGAGGATGGAATCAGCCCCAGCATTTT. Its protein product is CASSLGGGWNQPQHF. The V gene is TRBV7-3, the J gene TRBJ1-5; possibly TRBD1 for D (5 bases). Germline CDR1 SGHTA, CDR2 FQGTGA. V lost 3 bases and J 4 bases, leaving 13 bases between the germline ends. The CDR3 totals 15 residues.

The chain employs TRBV4-2 and TRBJ2-1; TRBD1 agrees at 10 bases. The germline gives CDR1 LGHNA, CDR2 YNFKEQ. The CDR3 has 17 amino acids. Trimming removed 0 bases from V and 5 bases from J; junction bases left unmatched: 7. CDR3 sequence: CASSQEYRQGAHNEQFF. The DNA of the CDR3 is TGTGCCAGCAGCCAAGAATACCGACAGGGGGCCCACAATGAGCAGTTCTTC.

As regards this clonotype: Likely a read error: the CDR3 ends without its conserved phenylalanine or tryptophan. The J gene is TRBJ2-3, the V gene TRBV7-9, with D tentatively TRBD1 (6 bases). This CDR3 has 16 residues. In germline, CDR1 is SEHNR, CDR2 FQNEAQ (reference sequence). V lost 0 bases and J 2 bases, leaving 12 bases between the germline ends. The DNA for the CDR3 is TGTGCCAGCAGCTTAGCGGGACAAGGGTCCACAGATACGCAGTATTGT. This encodes CASSLAGQGSTDTQYC.

This sequence joins TRBV29-1 and TRBJ2-3; D is possibly TRBD1 (5 bases). V lost 6 bases to trimming and J lost 1 base, with 14 bases between them. Germline CDR1 and CDR2: SQVTM and ANQGSEA. CDR3 length equals 14 residues. CDR3 sequence: CSVDWGRGTDTQYF. CDR3 DNA: TGCAGCGTGGATTGGGGCCGGGGCACAGATACGCAGTATTTT.

This clonotype was seen at least ten times. This chain uses TRBV28 with TRBJ1-2; no reliable D call. This CDR3 has 17 residues. V lost 7 bases, J lost 0 bases, and 21 bases lay in between. Germline loops: CDR1 MDHEN, CDR2 SYDVKM. The CDR3 region is CASTFRNRALANYGYTF. CDR3 coding DNA: TGTGCCAGCACCTTTAGGAACAGAGCCTTAGCTAACTATGGCTACACCTTC.

This clonotype was observed at least ten times. The gene calls are TRBV5-1 and TRBJ2-1; 7 bases align to TRBD1. The germline V gene encodes CDR1 SGHRS and CDR2 YFSETQ. The CDR3 runs to 16 residues. Trimming cost V 4 bases and J 0 bases; bases outside gene matches: 7. CDR3 coding DNA: TGCGCCAGCAGCACCGGACAGGAGAGCTCCTACAATGAGCAGTTCTTC. This codes for CASSTGQESSYNEQFF.

The chain couples TRBV7-9 to TRBJ1-2, with D uncertain. Germline V gene lookup returns CDR1 SEHNR and CDR2 FQNEAQ (reference sequence). The CDR3 is 14 residues long. V lost 5 bases and J lost 8, with 18 bases in between. CDR3 sequence reads: CASSTRATWGGYTF. The CDR3, as DNA: TGTGCCAGCAGCACTCGGGCCACCTGGGGAGGCTACACCTTC.

This clonotype was picked up many times. The CDR3 here is CASSFAPGSGGRLETQYF. The CDR3 DNA is TGTGCCAGCAGTTTCGCCCCGGGCAGCGGGGGGAGATTAGAGACCCAGTACTTC. The chain carries TRBV28 and TRBJ2-5; 9 bases are a match to TRBD2. Germline-derived CDR1 and CDR2 are MDHEN and SYDVKM. The V and J ends lost 3 bases and 4 bases, in that order; junction bases with no gene match: 15. The CDR3 length is 18 residues.